Listed here are 2 T cell receptor beta chains from one sample, sequenced in a study of control samples from healthy donors and cancer patients. The table came from immunoSEQ multiplex PCR; TCRdb's copy has only in-frame clones and leaves some out. The table lists about 96,000 clones, 85% to 95% of them singletons. Sequenced sample: blood. The receptors were gathered from a man aged 18-30 years in good health.

This chain links TRBV10-3 with TRBJ2-7; a possible D gene is TRBD2 (6 bases). The CDR3 covers 14 residues. The V gene's germline CDR1 is ENHRY and CDR2 SYGVKD. V shed 4 bases and J shed 3 bases, with 13 bases lying between them. CDR3 sequence: CAISVRDSDYEQYF. CDR3 sequence (DNA): TGTGCCATCAGTGTACGGGACTCAGACTACGAGCAGTACTTC.

This chain joins TRBV5-1 and TRBJ1-1; 10 nucleotides line up with TRBD1. J gave up 3 bases and V 4 bases, and 6 bases lay outside the gene matches. The CDR3 length is 15 residues. Germline V gene data show CDR1 as SGHRS and CDR2 as YFSETQ. CDR3 region: CASSRAGTGDTEAFF. The DNA for the CDR3 is TGCGCCAGCAGCCGTGCCGGGACAGGGGACACTGAAGCTTTCTTT.